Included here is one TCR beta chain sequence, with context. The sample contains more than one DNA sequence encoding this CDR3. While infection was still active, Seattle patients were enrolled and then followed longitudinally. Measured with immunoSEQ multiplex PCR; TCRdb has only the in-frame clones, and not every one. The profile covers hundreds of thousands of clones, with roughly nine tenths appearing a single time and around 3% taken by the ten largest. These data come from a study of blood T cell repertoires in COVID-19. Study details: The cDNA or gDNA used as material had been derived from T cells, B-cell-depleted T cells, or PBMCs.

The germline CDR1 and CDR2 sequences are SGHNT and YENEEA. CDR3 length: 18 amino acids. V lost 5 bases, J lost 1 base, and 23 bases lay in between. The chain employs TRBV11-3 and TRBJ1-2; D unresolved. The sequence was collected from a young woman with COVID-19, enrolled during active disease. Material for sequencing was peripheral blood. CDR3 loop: CASSLVGVRGGDNYGYTF. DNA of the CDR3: TGTGCCAGCAGCCTCGTGGGTGTGCGCGGCGGAGATAACTATGGCTACACCTTC.